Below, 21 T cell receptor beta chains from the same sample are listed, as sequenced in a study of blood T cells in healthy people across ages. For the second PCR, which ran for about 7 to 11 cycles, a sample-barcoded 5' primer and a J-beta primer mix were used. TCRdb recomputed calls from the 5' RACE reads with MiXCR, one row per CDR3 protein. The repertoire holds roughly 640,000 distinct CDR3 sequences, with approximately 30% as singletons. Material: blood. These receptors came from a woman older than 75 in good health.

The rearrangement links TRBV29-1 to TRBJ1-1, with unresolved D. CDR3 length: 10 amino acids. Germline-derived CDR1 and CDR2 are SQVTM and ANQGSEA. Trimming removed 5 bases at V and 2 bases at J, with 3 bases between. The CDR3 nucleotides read TGCAGCGTTAAAAACACTGAAGCTTTCTTT. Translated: CSVKNTEAFF.

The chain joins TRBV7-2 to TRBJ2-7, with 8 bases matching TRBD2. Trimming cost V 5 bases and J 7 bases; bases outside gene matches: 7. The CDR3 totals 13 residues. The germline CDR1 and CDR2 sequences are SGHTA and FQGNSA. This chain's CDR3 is CASSLGGVWEQYF. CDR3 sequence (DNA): TGTGCCAGCAGCCTCGGGGGGGTATGGGAGCAGTACTTC.

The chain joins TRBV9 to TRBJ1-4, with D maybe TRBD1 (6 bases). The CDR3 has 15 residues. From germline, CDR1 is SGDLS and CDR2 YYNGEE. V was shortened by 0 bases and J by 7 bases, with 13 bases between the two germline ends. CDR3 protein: CASSVGSGAGEKLFF. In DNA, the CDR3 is TGTGCCAGCAGCGTAGGCTCAGGGGCTGGTGAAAAACTGTTTTTT.

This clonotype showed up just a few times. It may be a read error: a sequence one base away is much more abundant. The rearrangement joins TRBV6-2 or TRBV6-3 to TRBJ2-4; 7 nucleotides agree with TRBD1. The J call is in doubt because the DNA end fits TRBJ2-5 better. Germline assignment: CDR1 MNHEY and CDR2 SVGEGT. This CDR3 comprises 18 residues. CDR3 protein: CASSPTLGQVSHQGTQYF. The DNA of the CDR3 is TGTGCCAGCAGTCCGACCCTCGGACAGGTCTCACACCAAGGGACCCAGTACTTC.

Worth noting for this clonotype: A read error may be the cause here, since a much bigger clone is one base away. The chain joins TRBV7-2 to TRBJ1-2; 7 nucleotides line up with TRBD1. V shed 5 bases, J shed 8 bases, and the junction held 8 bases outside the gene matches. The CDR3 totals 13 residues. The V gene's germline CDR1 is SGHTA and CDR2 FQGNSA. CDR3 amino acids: CASSTGAGTGYTF. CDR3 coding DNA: TGTGCCAGCAGCACAGGGGCCGGAACAGGCTACACCTTC.

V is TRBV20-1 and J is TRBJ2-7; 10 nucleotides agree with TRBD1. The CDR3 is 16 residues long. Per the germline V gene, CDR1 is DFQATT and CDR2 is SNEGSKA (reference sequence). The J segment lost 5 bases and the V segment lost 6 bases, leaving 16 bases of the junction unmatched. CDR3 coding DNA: TGCAGTGCCAGAAAAACGGGACAGGGGAAACCCCACGAGCAGTACTTC. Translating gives CSARKTGQGKPHEQYF.

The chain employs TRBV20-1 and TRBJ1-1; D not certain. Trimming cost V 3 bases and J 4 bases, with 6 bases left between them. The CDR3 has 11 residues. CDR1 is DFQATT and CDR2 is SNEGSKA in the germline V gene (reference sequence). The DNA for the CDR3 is TGCAGTGCTAGGTTCGCCACTGAAGCTTTCTTT. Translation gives CSARFATEAFF.

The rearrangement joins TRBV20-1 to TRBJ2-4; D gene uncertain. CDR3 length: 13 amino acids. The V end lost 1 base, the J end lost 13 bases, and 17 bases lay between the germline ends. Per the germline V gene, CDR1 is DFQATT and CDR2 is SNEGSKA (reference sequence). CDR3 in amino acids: CSARGRSDFGQYF. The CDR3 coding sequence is TGCAGTGCTAGAGGGCGGTCCGACTTTGGGCAGTACTTC.

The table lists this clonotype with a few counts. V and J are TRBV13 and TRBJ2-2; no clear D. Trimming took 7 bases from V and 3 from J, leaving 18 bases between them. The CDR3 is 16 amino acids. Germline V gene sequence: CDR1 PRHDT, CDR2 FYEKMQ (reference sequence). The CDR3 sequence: CASILGIPRDTGELFF. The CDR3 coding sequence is TGTGCCAGCATCCTAGGGATTCCTCGGGACACCGGGGAGCTGTTTTTT.

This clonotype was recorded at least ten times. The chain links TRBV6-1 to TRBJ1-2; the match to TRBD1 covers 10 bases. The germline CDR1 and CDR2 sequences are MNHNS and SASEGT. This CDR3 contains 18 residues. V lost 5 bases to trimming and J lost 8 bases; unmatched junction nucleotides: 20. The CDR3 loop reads CASSRTGTGAGKGVGYTF. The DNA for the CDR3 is TGTGCCAGCAGTAGAACCGGGACAGGGGCAGGAAAAGGGGTAGGCTACACCTTC.

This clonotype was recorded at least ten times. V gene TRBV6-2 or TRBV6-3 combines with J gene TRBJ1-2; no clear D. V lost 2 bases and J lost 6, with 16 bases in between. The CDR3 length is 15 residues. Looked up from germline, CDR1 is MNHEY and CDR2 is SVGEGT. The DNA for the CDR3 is TGTGCCAGCAGTTACGCGCCGGCTAACTATCATGGCTACACCTTC. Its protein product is CASSYAPANYHGYTF.

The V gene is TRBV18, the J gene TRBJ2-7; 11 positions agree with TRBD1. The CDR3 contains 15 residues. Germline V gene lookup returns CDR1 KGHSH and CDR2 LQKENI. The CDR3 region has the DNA TGTGGGAGCTCACCAGCCGGGACAGGGGGCTACGAGCAGTACTTC. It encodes CGSSPAGTGGYEQYF.

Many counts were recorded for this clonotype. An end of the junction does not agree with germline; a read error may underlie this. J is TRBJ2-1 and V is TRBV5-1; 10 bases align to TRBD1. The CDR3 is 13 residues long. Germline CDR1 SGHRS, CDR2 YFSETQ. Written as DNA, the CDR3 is TGCACCAGCACGCGGACAGGGGGGAATGAGCAGTTCTTC. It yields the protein CTSTRTGGNEQFF.

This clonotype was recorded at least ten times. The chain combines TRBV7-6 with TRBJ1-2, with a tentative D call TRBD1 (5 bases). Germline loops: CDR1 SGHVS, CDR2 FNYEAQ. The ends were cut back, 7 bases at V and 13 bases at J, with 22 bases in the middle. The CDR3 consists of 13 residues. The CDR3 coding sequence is TGTGCCAGCACCCCCCTGGGGACTTCGCTCCTCACCTTC. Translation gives CASTPLGTSLLTF.

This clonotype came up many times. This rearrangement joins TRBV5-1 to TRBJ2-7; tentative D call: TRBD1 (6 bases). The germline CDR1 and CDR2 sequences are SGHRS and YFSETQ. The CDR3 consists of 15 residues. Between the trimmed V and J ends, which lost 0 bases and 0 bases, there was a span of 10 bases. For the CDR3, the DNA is TGCGCCAGCAGCTTGGGGACAGTCCTCTCCTACGAGCAGTACTTC. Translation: CASSLGTVLSYEQYF.

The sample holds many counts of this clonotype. CDR3 DNA: TGTGCCAGCAGCCAAGGGGGGGCGAGCAATCAGCCCCAGCATTTT. Its translation: CASSQGGASNQPQHF. The chain uses TRBV3-1 and TRBJ1-5; D possibly corresponds to TRBD1 (6 bases). The CDR3 spans 15 residues. Germline V gene lookup returns CDR1 LGHDT and CDR2 YNNKEL (reference sequence). Between the trimmed V and J ends, which lost 1 base and 1 base, there was a span of 8 bases.

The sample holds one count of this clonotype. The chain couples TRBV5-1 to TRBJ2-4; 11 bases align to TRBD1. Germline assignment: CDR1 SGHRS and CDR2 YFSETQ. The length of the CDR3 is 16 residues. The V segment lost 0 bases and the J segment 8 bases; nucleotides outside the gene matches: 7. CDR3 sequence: CASSLGTGGDGYIQYF. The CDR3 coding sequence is TGCGCCAGCAGCTTGGGGACAGGGGGCGACGGATACATTCAGTACTTC.

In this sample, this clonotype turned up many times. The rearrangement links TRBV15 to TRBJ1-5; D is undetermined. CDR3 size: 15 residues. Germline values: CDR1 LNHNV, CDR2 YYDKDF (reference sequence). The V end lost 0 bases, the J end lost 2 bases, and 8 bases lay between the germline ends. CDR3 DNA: TGTGCCACCAGCAGAGATCCTGGGCGCAATCAGCCCCAGCATTTT. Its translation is CATSRDPGRNQPQHF. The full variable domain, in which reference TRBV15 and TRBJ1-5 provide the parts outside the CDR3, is DAMVIQNPRYQVTQFGKPVTLSCSQTLNHNVMYWYQQKSSQAPKLLFHYYDKDFNNEADTPDNFQSRRPNTSFCFLDIRSPGLGDTAMYLCATSRDPGRNQPQHFGDGTRLSIL.

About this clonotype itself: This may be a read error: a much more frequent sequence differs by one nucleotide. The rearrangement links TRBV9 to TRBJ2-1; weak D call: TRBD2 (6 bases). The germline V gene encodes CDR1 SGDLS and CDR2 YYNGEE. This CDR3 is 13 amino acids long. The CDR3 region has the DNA TGTGCCGGCAGCGCCCTAGGAGGGCATGAGCAGTTCTTC. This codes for CAGSALGGHEQFF.

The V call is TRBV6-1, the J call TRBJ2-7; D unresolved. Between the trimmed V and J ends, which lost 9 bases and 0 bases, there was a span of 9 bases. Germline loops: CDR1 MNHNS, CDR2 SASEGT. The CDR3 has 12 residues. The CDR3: CASGRVSYEQYF. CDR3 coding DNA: TGTGCCAGTGGGCGCGTCTCCTACGAGCAGTACTTC.

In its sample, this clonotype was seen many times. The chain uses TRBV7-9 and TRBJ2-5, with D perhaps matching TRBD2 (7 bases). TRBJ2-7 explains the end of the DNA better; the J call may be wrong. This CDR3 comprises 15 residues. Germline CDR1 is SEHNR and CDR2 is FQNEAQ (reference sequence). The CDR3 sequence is CASSSWGGSSDEQYF. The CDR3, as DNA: TGTGCCAGCAGCTCTTGGGGGGGCTCTAGCGACGAGCAGTACTTC.